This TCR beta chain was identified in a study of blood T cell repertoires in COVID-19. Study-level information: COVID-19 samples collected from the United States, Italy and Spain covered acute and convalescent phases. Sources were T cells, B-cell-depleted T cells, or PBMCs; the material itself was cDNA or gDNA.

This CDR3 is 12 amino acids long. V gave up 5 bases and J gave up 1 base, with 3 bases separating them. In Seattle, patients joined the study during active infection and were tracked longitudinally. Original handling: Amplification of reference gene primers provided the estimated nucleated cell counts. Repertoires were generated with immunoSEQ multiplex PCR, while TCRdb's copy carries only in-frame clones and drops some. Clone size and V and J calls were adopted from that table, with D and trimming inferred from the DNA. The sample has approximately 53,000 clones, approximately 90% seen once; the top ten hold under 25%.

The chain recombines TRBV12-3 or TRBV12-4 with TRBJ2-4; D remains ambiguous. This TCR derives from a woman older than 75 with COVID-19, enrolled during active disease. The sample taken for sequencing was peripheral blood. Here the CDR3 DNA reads TGTGCCAGCAGTCAGGCCAAAAACATTCAGTACTTC. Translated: CASSQAKNIQYF.